The rows below give T cell receptor beta chains drawn from one sample of a study of CD8 T cells in ankylosing spondylitis. One entry per CDR3 protein, called by TCRdb with MiXCR from the 5' RACE reads. Of under 250,000 distinct CDR3 sequences in the sample, 6% to 8% are singletons; the top ten hold 14%. The material sequenced was blood, either unsorted or a sorted T cell fraction (not recorded which). The source is a male donor with ankylosing spondylitis. CDR3s include the opening cysteine and the closing phenylalanine or tryptophan. Fields, in order: D gene, clone size, J gene, V gene, CDR3 protein, CDR3 DNA. The D gene is left open where the match is weak. Clone size is given for some rows only: seen once, a few or many times, or a class if the clone is expanded.

NA,NA,TRBJ1-1,TRBV6-2/TRBV6-3,CASSSRTSVEAFF,TGTGCCAGCAGTTCCCGGACATCTGTTGAAGCTTTCTTT
TRBD2,few,TRBJ2-2,TRBV6-2/TRBV6-3,CASSYALAGGPHGELFF,TGTGCCAGCAGTTATGCCCTAGCGGGAGGGCCCCACGGGGAGCTGTTTTTT
NA,many,TRBJ1-5,TRBV7-9,CASSLGRGGNQPQHF,TGTGCCAGCAGCCTTGGCAGAGGGGGAAATCAGCCCCAGCATTTT
NA,many,TRBJ2-1,TRBV12-5,CASGLVVQRSSYNEQFF,TGTGCTAGTGGTTTGGTAGTGCAGCGGAGCTCCTACAATGAGCAGTTCTTC
TRBD1,many,TRBJ2-1,TRBV7-2,CASRLGQGSYNEQFF,TGTGCCAGCAGATTGGGACAGGGCTCCTACAATGAGCAGTTCTTC
NA,many,TRBJ2-5,TRBV5-8,CASSSGTMGGETQYF,TGTGCCAGCAGCTCCGGGACAATGGGAGGAGAGACCCAGTACTTC
TRBD2,many,TRBJ2-3,TRBV7-9,CASSPSAGLERDTQYF,TGTGCCAGCAGCCCTTCAGCCGGACTAGAAAGAGATACGCAGTATTTT
NA,few,TRBJ1-3,TRBV4-2,CASSLWTRGGNTIYF,TGTGCCAGCAGCCTCTGGACGAGGGGTGGAAACACCATATATTTT
TRBD1,many,TRBJ1-3,TRBV4-3,CASSQGTGGFSGNTIYF,TGCGCCAGCAGCCAAGGGACAGGGGGATTTTCTGGAAACACCATATATTTT
NA,many,TRBJ2-6,TRBV2,CASSERPPGANVLTF,TGTGCCAGCAGTGAACGCCCCCCTGGGGCCAACGTCCTGACTTTC
TRBD2,few,TRBJ2-7,TRBV5-1,CASSSNKPSGSSYEQYF,TGCGCCAGCAGCTCGAATAAACCTAGCGGGAGCTCCTACGAGCAGTACTTC
NA,many,TRBJ1-2,TRBV9,CASSVGGLGYTF,TGTGCCAGCAGCGTAGGAGGGCTTGGCTACACCTTC
TRBD1,NA,TRBJ2-1,TRBV7-1,CASSSRPGQGSPYNEQFF,TGTGCCAGCAGCTCAAGACCGGGACAGGGGTCCCCCTACAATGAGCAGTTCTTC
NA,few,TRBJ1-1,TRBV6-1,CASRRSTTTGGRTEAFF,TGTGCCAGCAGGCGATCTACCACGACCGGGGGGCGAACTGAAGCTTTCTTT
NA,few,TRBJ2-7,TRBV5-5,CASSRTGIVYEQYF,TGTGCCAGCAGCCGCACGGGTATCGTCTACGAGCAGTACTTC
NA,NA,TRBJ2-3,TRBV14,CASSRTRVNPSTDTQYF,TGTGCCAGCAGCCGTACGAGAGTTAACCCTAGCACAGATACGCAGTATTTT
NA,many,TRBJ1-1,TRBV7-9,CASSAAANTEAFF,TGTGCCAGCAGCGCCGCAGCGAACACTGAAGCTTTCTTT
NA,many,TRBJ1-2,TRBV7-9,CASMPGGYTF,TGTGCCAGCATGCCTGGTGGCTACACCTTC
NA,NA,TRBJ2-7,TRBV5-1,CASSVEQTYEQYF,TGCGCCAGCAGCGTGGAGCAGACCTACGAGCAGTACTTC
NA,many,TRBJ2-2,TRBV20-1,CSARRGELFF,TGCAGTGCTAGACGCGGGGAGCTGTTTTTT
NA,NA,TRBJ2-5,TRBV10-2,CASTNGPRETQYF,TGCGCCAGCACAAACGGACCAAGGGAGACCCAGTACTTC
NA,many,TRBJ2-3,TRBV27,CASSLHDGADTQYF,TGTGCCAGCAGTTTACACGACGGGGCAGATACGCAGTATTTT
NA,many,TRBJ1-2,TRBV11-2,CASSLEIGHGYTF,TGTGCCAGCAGCTTAGAGATAGGGCATGGCTACACCTTC
NA,few,TRBJ2-7,TRBV7-8,CASSLGVSGATYEQYF,TGTGCCAGCAGCTTAGGGGTCTCCGGGGCAACCTACGAGCAGTACTTC
TRBD1,many,TRBJ2-7,TRBV5-6,CASSWDRLDEQYF,TGTGCCAGCAGCTGGGACAGGCTGGACGAGCAGTACTTC
NA,few,TRBJ2-7,TRBV29-1,CSVGGSGGADEQYF,TGCAGCGTTGGGGGATCAGGGGGGGCGGACGAGCAGTACTTC
NA,many,TRBJ1-6,TRBV28,CASSFETVPSPLHF,TGTGCCAGCAGTTTCGAGACAGTGCCCTCACCCCTCCACTTT
TRBD1,many,TRBJ2-3,TRBV12-3/TRBV12-4,CASRDDRASDTQYF,TGTGCCAGCAGGGATGACAGGGCGTCAGATACGCAGTATTTT
TRBD2,NA,TRBJ2-2,TRBV9,CASSGLAGSSSTGELFF,TGTGCCAGCAGCGGACTAGCGGGAAGTTCAAGCACCGGGGAGCTGTTTTTT
TRBD2,many,TRBJ2-3,TRBV11-2,CASSERLAGEIDTQYF,TGTGCCAGCAGCGAACGACTAGCGGGGGAAATAGATACGCAGTATTTT
TRBD1,few,TRBJ2-7,TRBV29-1,CSVVGWDRGRSSYEQYF,TGCAGCGTTGTAGGATGGGACAGGGGCAGGAGCTCCTACGAGCAGTACTTC
NA,NA,TRBJ2-3,TRBV4-3,CASSQELGSEADTQYF,TGCGCCAGCAGCCAAGAGTTAGGGTCGGAGGCAGATACGCAGTATTTT
TRBD1,few,TRBJ1-2,TRBV3-1,CASNGQGPNYGYTF,TGTGCCAGCAACGGACAGGGGCCCAACTATGGCTACACCTTC
TRBD1,many,TRBJ2-3,TRBV28,CASSFPDRVGATDTQYF,TGTGCCAGCAGTTTCCCCGACAGGGTCGGAGCCACAGATACGCAGTATTTT
TRBD1,many,TRBJ2-7,TRBV7-6,CASSFAGTASYEQYF,TGTGCCAGCAGCTTCGCCGGGACAGCGTCCTACGAGCAGTACTTC
NA,NA,TRBJ2-5,TRBV10-2,CASSDRDHPQETQYF,TGCGCCAGCAGTGACCGGGACCACCCGCAAGAGACCCAGTACTTC
NA,many,TRBJ2-1,TRBV18,CASSPLSSEHNEQFF,TGTGCCAGCTCCCCCTTGTCTAGCGAGCACAATGAGCAGTTCTTC
NA,many,TRBJ2-1,TRBV10-3,CAISEAAPYNEQFF,TGTGCCATCAGTGAGGCTGCGCCCTACAATGAGCAGTTCTTC
TRBD1,NA,TRBJ1-2,TRBV5-5,CASSLYRGGNGYTF,TGTGCCAGCAGCTTGTACAGGGGGGGAAATGGCTACACCTTC
NA,many,TRBJ2-7,TRBV27,CASRDSFSYEQYF,TGTGCCAGCAGGGACAGCTTTTCCTACGAGCAGTACTTC
NA,NA,TRBJ1-5,TRBV1,CTSLPQGFSNQPQHF,TGCACCAGCCTACCACAGGGCTTTAGCAATCAGCCCCAGCATTTT
TRBD2,many,TRBJ2-1,TRBV29-1,CSVVGLAVYNEQFF,TGCAGCGTTGTGGGACTAGCGGTGTACAATGAGCAGTTCTTC
TRBD2,many,TRBJ2-7,TRBV27,CASSLGGGLPYEQYF,TGTGCCAGCAGTTTAGGCGGGGGGCTCCCCTACGAGCAGTACTTC
NA,many,TRBJ2-7,TRBV4-2,CASSQTGGYEQYF,TGTGCCAGCAGCCAAACCGGGGGATACGAGCAGTACTTC
NA,many,TRBJ2-7,TRBV12-3/TRBV12-4,CASSSGGSHEQYF,TGTGCCAGCAGTTCTGGGGGATCCCACGAGCAGTACTTC
NA,few,TRBJ1-5,TRBV15,CATRDPLDPKRPQHF,TGTGCCACCAGGGACCCGTTGGACCCGAAGCGACCCCAGCATTTT
TRBD2,many,TRBJ2-1,TRBV4-1,CASRGTSGTFPIYNEQFF,TGCGCCAGCAGGGGGACTAGCGGGACCTTTCCAATTTACAATGAGCAGTTCTTC
NA,few,TRBJ2-7,TRBV29-1,CSVGAGSSYEQYF,TGCAGCGTCGGGGCCGGGAGCTCCTACGAGCAGTACTTC
NA,many,TRBJ2-7,TRBV6-5,CASSYSSLEGSLRDEQYF,TGTGCCAGCAGTTACTCGAGTTTGGAGGGGAGCCTAAGGGATGAGCAGTACTTC
TRBD1,many,TRBJ2-5,TRBV28,CASVGTGGQETQYF,TGTGCCAGCGTGGGGACAGGGGGCCAAGAGACCCAGTACTTC
NA,many,TRBJ2-3,TRBV7-9,CASSPVGGTDTQYF,TGTGCCAGCAGCCCGGTCGGAGGCACAGATACGCAGTATTTT